These 24 T cell receptor beta chains were sequenced from one sample in a study of PD-L1 blockade in urothelial cancer (dated by TCRdb to the late 2010s). The library was produced with the immunoSEQ multiplex PCR assay. TCRdb stores this immuneACCESS table with in-frame sequences only. Part of the clones is absent; in the studies checked, under half of the shortfall reflects unresolved V genes, and no reason is known for the rest. This sample lists about 95,000 clones; around 91% were detected once. The ten most abundant clones make up approximately 1.5% of the sample. In light of the paper, this sample's time point label describes: pretreatment peripheral blood. The sample was PBMCs, taken around atezolizumab (anti-PD-L1) treatment. The receptors come from a man aged 60 to 69 with urothelial cancer.

The chain uses TRBV30 and TRBJ2-2, with D unresolved. The ends were cut back, 4 bases at V and 2 bases at J, with 5 bases in the middle. The germline CDR1 and CDR2 sequences are GTSNPN and SVGIG (reference sequence). The CDR3 runs 12 residues. The chain's CDR3 is CAWIANTGELFF. CDR3 bases: TGTGCCTGGATAGCTAACACCGGGGAGCTGTTTTTT. Drawing the rest from reference TRBV30 and TRBJ2-2, the complete variable domain is SQTIHQWPATLVQPVGSPLSLECTVEGTSNPNLYWYRQAAGRGLQLLFYSVGIGQISSEVPQNLSASRPQDRQFILSSKKLLLSDSGFYLCAWIANTGELFFGEGSRLTVL.

The chain carries TRBV9 and TRBJ1-4; 9 nucleotides agree with TRBD1. The CDR3 is made up of 15 amino acids. The V segment lost 2 bases and the J segment 8 bases; nucleotides outside the gene matches: 7. Germline CDR1 and CDR2: SGDLS and YYNGEE. CDR3 residues: CASSVTGGSTEKLFF. The DNA of the CDR3 is TGTGCCAGCAGCGTGACAGGGGGTTCCACCGAAAAACTGTTTTTT.

J is TRBJ2-7 and V is TRBV5-6; TRBD2 aligns across 13 bases. Trimming took 4 bases from V and 1 from J; bases not matched to a gene: 5. This CDR3 is built from 16 residues. Germline values: CDR1 SGHDT, CDR2 YYEEEE. Written as DNA, the CDR3 is TGTGCCAGCAGCCGGGGACTAGCGGGGACATCCTACGAGCAGTACTTC. It encodes CASSRGLAGTSYEQYF.

The chain employs TRBV27 and TRBJ1-1; D may be TRBD1 (6 bases). The CDR3 spans 14 residues. The V end was cut by 3 bases, the J end by 5 bases, with 13 bases between. Germline V gives CDR1 MNHEY, CDR2 SMNVEV (reference sequence). In DNA, the CDR3 is TGTGCCAGCAGTTTGGGCAGGGGTCGGACTGAAGCTTTCTTT. The encoded protein is CASSLGRGRTEAFF.

This clone showed up just once. This chain connects TRBV27 to TRBJ2-3, with 13 bases lining up with TRBD2. J was trimmed by 3 bases and V by 6 bases; bases with no gene match: 3. Per germline, CDR1 MNHEY and CDR2 SMNVEV (reference sequence). The CDR3 has 15 amino acids. CDR3 sequence reads: CASSPGLAGTDTQYF. The CDR3 DNA sequence: TGTGCCAGCAGCCCGGGACTAGCGGGAACAGATACGCAGTATTTT.

J is TRBJ2-2 and V is TRBV6-5, with D unclear. This CDR3 has 14 amino acids. V dropped 6 bases and J dropped 2 bases, with 10 bases sitting between them. Germline V gene lookup returns CDR1 MNHEY and CDR2 SVGAGI. The CDR3 coding sequence is TGTGCCAGCAGCCCCCTCCTAAACACCGGGGAGCTGTTTTTT. Amino acids: CASSPLLNTGELFF.

Comments on this clone: Because the CDR3's place on the DNA is in doubt, the DNA is left out and the CDR3 is given as listed by TCRdb. V and J are TRBV21-1 and TRBJ1-5; the table's TRBD1 call for D was not verified on the DNA. TRBV21-1 is deemed a pseudogene. The CDR3 comprises 18 residues, both ends counted. This CDR3 is CASSKAGVGTGNDQPQHF.

This chain connects TRBV30 to TRBJ2-3, with TRBD2 matching 13 bases. CDR3 length: 15 amino acids. The V and J ends lost 8 bases and 2 bases, in that order; junction bases with no gene match: 7. From germline, CDR1 is GTSNPN and CDR2 SVGIG (reference sequence). The CDR3 DNA follows: TGTGCCGGGACTAGCGGGGTGGGAACCACAGATACGCAGTATTTT. Amino acids: CAGTSGVGTTDTQYF.

This clone has a handful of counts. The chain links TRBV19 to TRBJ1-1; unclear D gene. CDR1 is LNHDA, CDR2 SQIVND, per germline (reference sequence). The CDR3 extends over 11 amino acids. Between the trimmed V and J ends, which lost 5 bases and 7 bases, there was a span of 8 bases. The CDR3 region is CASSLRSEAFF. The CDR3 DNA follows: TGTGCCAGTAGTTTAAGGAGTGAAGCTTTCTTT.

The rearrangement links TRBV30 to TRBJ2-5; 7 nucleotides match TRBD2. Germline loops: CDR1 GTSNPN, CDR2 SVGIG (reference sequence). With 0 bases clipped from V and 3 bases from J, the junction kept 10 bases outside the gene matches. The CDR3 is 16 amino acids. CDR3 protein: CAWSVRWGGTEETQYF. The DNA of the CDR3 is TGTGCCTGGAGTGTACGTTGGGGGGGGACTGAAGAGACCCAGTACTTC.

The chain links TRBV7-3 to TRBJ2-3; TRBD2 matches 9 bases. Germline lookup yields CDR1 SGHTA and CDR2 FQGTGA. Trimming cost V 2 bases and J 3 bases; bases outside gene matches: 6. This CDR3 has 16 amino acids. Here the CDR3 DNA reads TGTGCCAGCAGCTTATCGCGGGGGGGCGTTACAGATACGCAGTATTTT. It codes for CASSLSRGGVTDTQYF.

Comments on this clone: The identical CDR3 is also encoded by other nucleotide sequences in the sample. The chain has TRBV5-1 and TRBJ2-5; D not certain. The CDR3 contains 14 residues. CDR1 SGHRS and CDR2 YFSETQ come from the germline V gene. Between the trimmed V and J ends, which lost 0 bases and 2 bases, there was a span of 8 bases. The CDR3: CASSLGAVQETQYF. The CDR3 DNA is TGCGCCAGCAGCTTGGGGGCCGTTCAAGAGACCCAGTACTTC.

The gene calls are TRBV7-9 and TRBJ2-5, with a weak D call TRBD2 (5 bases). The ends were cut back, 5 bases at V and 2 bases at J, with 12 bases in the middle. This CDR3 is 14 amino acids long. The V gene's germline CDR1 is SEHNR and CDR2 FQNEAQ (reference sequence). The CDR3 nucleotides read TGTGCCAGCAGCAGTCGGACGGGACAAGAGACCCAGTACTTC. This encodes CASSSRTGQETQYF.

The CDR3 region is CASRIAEGRYEQYF. In DNA, the CDR3 is TGTGCCAGCAGGATTGCGGAGGGTAGGTACGAGCAGTACTTC. This sequence joins TRBV2 and TRBJ2-7, with D possibly being TRBD2 (6 bases). Trimming removed 6 bases from V and 4 bases from J, with 16 bases in between. Germline-derived CDR1 and CDR2 are SNHLY and FYNNEI. The CDR3 totals 14 residues. The whole variable domain, remainder taken from reference TRBV2 and TRBJ2-7, is EPEVTQTPSHQVTQMGQEVILRCVPISNHLYFYWYRQILGQKVEFLVSFYNNEISEKSEIFDDQFSVERPDGSNFTLKIRSTKLEDSAMYFCASRIAEGRYEQYFGPGTRLTVT.

The count of this clone is one. The chain links TRBV5-1 to TRBJ2-7, with 9 bases identical to TRBD2. This CDR3 contains 15 residues. Germline loops: CDR1 SGHRS, CDR2 YFSETQ. V shed 0 bases, J shed 1 base, and the junction held 2 bases outside the gene matches. DNA of the CDR3: TGCGCCAGCAGCTTGGGAAGCGGGGGGTCCTACGAGCAGTACTTC. This translates into CASSLGSGGSYEQYF.

The CDR3 sequence: CASSLASGGVNTEAFF. CDR3 sequence (DNA): TGTGCCAGCAGCTTGGCGTCGGGGGGGGTCAACACTGAAGCTTTCTTT. The V call is TRBV5-4, the J call TRBJ1-1; D may be TRBD1 (5 bases). Germline-derived CDR1 and CDR2 are SGHNT and YYREEE (reference sequence). CDR3 length equals 16 residues. V lost 0 bases and J 2 bases, leaving 14 bases between the germline ends. Supplemented by reference TRBV5-4 and TRBJ1-1, the full variable domain reads ETGVTQSPTHLIKTRGQQVTLRCSSQSGHNTVSWYQQALGQGPQFIFQYYREEENGRGNFPPRFSGLQFPNYSSELNVNALELDDSALYLCASSLASGGVNTEAFFGQGTRLTVV.

The CDR3, as DNA: TGTGCCAGCACTTCCGGGACACCGGCCCTACAAGAGACCCAGTACTTC. Translation: CASTSGTPALQETQYF. V usage is TRBV18 and J usage is TRBJ2-5; D is possibly TRBD1 (6 bases). The V end was cut by 8 bases, the J end by 2 bases, with 21 bases between. CDR3 size: 16 residues. Looked up from germline, CDR1 is KGHSH and CDR2 is LQKENI.

This chain links TRBV5-1 with TRBJ1-2; D may be TRBD1 (6 bases). The CDR3 runs to 15 residues. Germline V CDR1 and CDR2: SGHRS, YFSETQ. V was shortened by 5 bases and J by 0 bases, with 14 bases between the two germline ends. For the CDR3, the DNA is TGCGCCAGCAGATGGATGGCAGGGGCTAACTATGGCTACACCTTC. Translation gives CASRWMAGANYGYTF.

The V and J genes are TRBV5-1 and TRBJ2-2; 9 bases line up with TRBD1. CDR3 length equals 15 residues. V was pared by 5 bases and J by 5 bases, with 7 bases of the junction left unmatched. Germline-derived CDR1 and CDR2 are SGHRS and YFSETQ. The CDR3, as DNA: TGCGCCAGCAGATGGGGACAGGGCCAGACCGGGGAGCTGTTTTTT. As protein: CASRWGQGQTGELFF.

The rearrangement links TRBV19 to TRBJ2-7; 11 nucleotides align to TRBD2. The CDR3 has 15 amino acids. With 6 bases clipped from V and 0 bases from J, the junction kept 4 bases outside the gene matches. Germline-derived CDR1 and CDR2 are LNHDA and SQIVND (reference sequence). CDR3 in DNA: TGTGCCAGTAGCCAACTAGCGGGGGACTCCTACGAGCAGTACTTC. Translating gives CASSQLAGDSYEQYF.

This clone occurred once. The CDR3 loop is CASSIQKGLAVGNEQFF. CDR3 sequence (DNA): TGTGCCAGTAGTATACAAAAGGGACTAGCGGTGGGGAATGAGCAGTTCTTC. This chain uses TRBV19 with TRBJ2-1; 11 positions agree with TRBD2. CDR1 is LNHDA and CDR2 is SQIVND in the germline V gene (reference sequence). There are 17 residues in the CDR3. With V trimmed by 2 bases and J by 7 bases, 10 bases remained unmatched.

J is TRBJ2-1 and V is TRBV6-5; 7 bases line up with TRBD2. Germline V gene lookup returns CDR1 MNHEY and CDR2 SVGAGI. J gave up 3 bases and V 4 bases, and 6 bases lay outside the gene matches. CDR3 length: 15 residues. The CDR3 DNA sequence: TGTGCCAGCAGTTCCTCCGGGAGGTACTACAATGAGCAGTTCTTC. The encoded protein is CASSSSGRYYNEQFF.

The rearrangement uses TRBV7-3 and TRBJ2-2; 12 bases map to TRBD2. V trimming: 5 bases; J trimming: 7 bases; junction bases outside the gene matches: 5. The CDR3 loop spans 15 amino acids. Germline CDR1 reads SGHTA; CDR2 reads FQGTGA. Here the CDR3 DNA reads TGTGCCAGCAGCCTCGGACTAGCGGGATTCGGGGAGCTGTTTTTT. Amino acids: CASSLGLAGFGELFF.

The chain has TRBV9 and TRBJ2-7; 12 bases map to TRBD2. Germline CDR1 reads SGDLS; CDR2 reads YYNGEE. The CDR3 totals 18 residues. V was pared by 0 bases and J by 3 bases, with 10 bases of the junction left unmatched. The CDR3 DNA follows: TGTGCCAGCAGCGTAGCGGCGACTAGCGGGAGTGACAACTACGAGCAGTACTTC. It is translated as CASSVAATSGSDNYEQYF.